Following are 5 T cell receptor beta chains from one sample sequenced in a study of shared clonotypes between healthy human individuals. Naive CD8 cells comprised CD45RO-negative, CCR7-positively selected cells, excluding terminally differentiated effector memory CD45RA+ cells. Sequencing was performed with immunoSEQ multiplex PCR; in TCRdb, only in-frame clones are kept and a portion is missing. The sample yields under 850,000 clones, 80% to 95% seen once. The sequencing input was naive CD8+ T cells sorted from blood. These receptors all come from a man aged 30 to 45 in good health.

The rearrangement joins TRBV29-1 to TRBJ1-1; the D is unclear. CDR3 size: 12 residues. Trimming shortened V by 6 bases and J by 5 bases, and 13 bases separated the two germline ends. Germline V CDR1 and CDR2: SQVTM, ANQGSEA. Here the CDR3 reads CSVRLRGTEAFF. The CDR3 DNA is TGCAGCGTCCGGCTAAGAGGAACTGAAGCTTTCTTT.

This clone was picked up one time. The chain couples TRBV5-4 to TRBJ2-1; D possibly corresponds to TRBD2 (5 bases). Trimming left V 2 bases short and J 2 bases short, with 11 bases between. This CDR3 spans 15 amino acids. The germline V gene encodes CDR1 SGHNT and CDR2 YYREEE (reference sequence). The CDR3: CASSLLGRTYNEQFF. For the CDR3, the DNA is TGTGCCAGCAGCTTACTAGGGCGGACCTACAATGAGCAGTTCTTC.

The sample holds one count of this clone. The J gene is TRBJ1-1, the V gene TRBV7-9; no reliable D call. The V and J ends lost 8 bases and 1 base respectively, with 11 bases between them. The germline gives CDR1 SEHNR, CDR2 FQNEAQ (reference sequence). This CDR3 has 13 residues. The CDR3 nucleotides are TGTGCCAGCGCGGGAGGCCGGAACACTGAAGCTTTCTTT. Its translation: CASAGGRNTEAFF.

The chain uses TRBV4-1 and TRBJ2-7; possibly TRBD2 for D (6 bases). Germline V gives CDR1 MGHRA, CDR2 YSYEKL. V gave up 4 bases and J gave up 3 bases, with 19 bases separating them. The CDR3 covers 16 residues. The CDR3 DNA follows: TGCGCCAGCAGCCCATTAATAGGACGCGGGATCTACGAGCAGTACTTC. It translates to CASSPLIGRGIYEQYF.

The CDR3, as DNA: TGTGCTAGTGCCTGGGGGACTAGCACAGATACGCAGTATTTT. This gives the protein CASAWGTSTDTQYF. The chain is built from TRBV12-5 and TRBJ2-3, with D perhaps matching TRBD2 (6 bases). This CDR3 has 14 residues. Deletions cut 7 bases from V and 0 bases from J, with 11 bases between. From germline, CDR1 is LGHNT and CDR2 FRNRAP.